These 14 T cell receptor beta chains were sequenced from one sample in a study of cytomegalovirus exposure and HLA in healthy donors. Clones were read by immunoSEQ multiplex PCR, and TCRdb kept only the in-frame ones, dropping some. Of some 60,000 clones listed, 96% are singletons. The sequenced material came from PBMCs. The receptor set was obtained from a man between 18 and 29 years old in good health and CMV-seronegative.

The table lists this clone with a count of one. Here the CDR3 DNA reads TGCGCCAGCAGTGATTATGCGGGGGGCACAGATACGCAGTATTTT. Its protein product is CASSDYAGGTDTQYF. The chain joins TRBV10-1 to TRBJ2-3; 7 bases are shared with TRBD2. This CDR3 spans 15 amino acids. CDR1 and CDR2 from the germline V gene are WNHNN and SYGVQD (reference sequence). Trimming took 3 bases from V and 1 from J; bases not matched to a gene: 4.

The CDR3 loop reads CASSLAPGIWRNTEAFF. In DNA, the CDR3 is TGTGCCAGCAGCTTGGCCCCAGGGATTTGGAGGAACACTGAAGCTTTCTTT. This chain connects TRBV5-6 to TRBJ1-1; TRBD1 might be the D (5 bases). Germline V gene lookup returns CDR1 SGHDT and CDR2 YYEEEE. V lost 0 bases and J 1 base, leaving 16 bases between the germline ends. The CDR3 has 17 amino acids.

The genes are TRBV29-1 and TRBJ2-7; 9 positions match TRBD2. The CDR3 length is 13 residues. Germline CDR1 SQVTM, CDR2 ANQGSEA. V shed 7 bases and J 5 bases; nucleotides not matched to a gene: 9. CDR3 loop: CSASGTSNNEQYF. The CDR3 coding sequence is TGCAGCGCTTCCGGGACTAGCAACAACGAGCAGTACTTC.

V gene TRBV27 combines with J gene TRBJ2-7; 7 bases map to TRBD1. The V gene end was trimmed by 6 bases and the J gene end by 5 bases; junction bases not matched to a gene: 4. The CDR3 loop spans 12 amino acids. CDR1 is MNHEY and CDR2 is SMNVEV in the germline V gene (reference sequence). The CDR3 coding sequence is TGTGCCAGCAGGACAGGGATCAACGAGCAGTACTTC. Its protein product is CASRTGINEQYF.

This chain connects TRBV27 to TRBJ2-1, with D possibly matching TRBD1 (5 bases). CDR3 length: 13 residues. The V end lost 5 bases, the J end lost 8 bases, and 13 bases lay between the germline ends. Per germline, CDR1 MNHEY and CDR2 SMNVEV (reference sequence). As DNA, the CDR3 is TGTGCCAGCAGTCGTCAGGGTTCGGATGAGCAGTTCTTC. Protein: CASSRQGSDEQFF.

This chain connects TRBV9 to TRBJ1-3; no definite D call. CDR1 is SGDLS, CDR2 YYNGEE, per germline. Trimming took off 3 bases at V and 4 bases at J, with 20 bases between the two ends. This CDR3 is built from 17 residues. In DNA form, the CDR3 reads TGTGCCAGCAGCGGCCGGGGTACGGGGAATTCGGGAAACACCATATATTTT. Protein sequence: CASSGRGTGNSGNTIYF.

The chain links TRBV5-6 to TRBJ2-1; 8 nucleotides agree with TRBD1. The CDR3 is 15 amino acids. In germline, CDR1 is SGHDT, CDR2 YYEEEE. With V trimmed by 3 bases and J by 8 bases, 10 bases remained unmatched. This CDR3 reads CASSSSQGARDEQFF. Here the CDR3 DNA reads TGTGCCAGCAGCTCAAGCCAGGGGGCGAGAGATGAGCAGTTCTTC.

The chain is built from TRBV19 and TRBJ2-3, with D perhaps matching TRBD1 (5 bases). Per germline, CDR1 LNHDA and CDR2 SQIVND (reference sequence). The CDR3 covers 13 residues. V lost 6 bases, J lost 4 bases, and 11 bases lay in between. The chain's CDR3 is CASRGQGADTQYF. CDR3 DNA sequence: TGTGCCAGTAGGGGGCAGGGCGCAGATACGCAGTATTTT.

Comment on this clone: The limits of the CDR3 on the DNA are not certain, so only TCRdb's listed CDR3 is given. The CDR3 loop reads CASSEAEDSQYFGNTIYF. J is TRBJ1-3 and V is TRBV6-1; the table's D call, TRBD1, has no DNA check behind it. The CDR3 spans 18 amino acids, including both terminal residues. In germline, CDR1 is MNHNS, CDR2 SASEGT.

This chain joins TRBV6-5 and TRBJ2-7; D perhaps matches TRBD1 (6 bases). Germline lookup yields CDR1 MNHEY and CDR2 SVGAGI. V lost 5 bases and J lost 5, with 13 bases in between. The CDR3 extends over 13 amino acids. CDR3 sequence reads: CASSPITGNEQYF. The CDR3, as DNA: TGTGCCAGCAGTCCCATCACAGGGAACGAGCAGTACTTC.

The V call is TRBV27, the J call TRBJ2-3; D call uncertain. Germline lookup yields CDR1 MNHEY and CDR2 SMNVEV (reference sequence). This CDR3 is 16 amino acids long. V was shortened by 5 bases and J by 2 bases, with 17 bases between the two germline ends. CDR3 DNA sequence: TGTGCCAGCAGTGAAACGGCGGCGTTAACCACAGATACGCAGTATTTT. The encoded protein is CASSETAALTTDTQYF.

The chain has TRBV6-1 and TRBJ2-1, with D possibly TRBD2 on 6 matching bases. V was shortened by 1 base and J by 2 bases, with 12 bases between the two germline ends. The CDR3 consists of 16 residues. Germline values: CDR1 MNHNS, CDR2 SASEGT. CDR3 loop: CASSEELASTYNEQFF. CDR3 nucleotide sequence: TGTGCCAGCAGTGAAGAGCTAGCGTCTACCTACAATGAGCAGTTCTTC.

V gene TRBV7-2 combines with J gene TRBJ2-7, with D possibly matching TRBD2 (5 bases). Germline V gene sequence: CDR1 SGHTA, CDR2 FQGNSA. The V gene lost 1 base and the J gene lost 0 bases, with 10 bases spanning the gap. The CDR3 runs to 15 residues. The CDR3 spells CASSLGTELSYEQYF. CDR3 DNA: TGTGCCAGCAGCTTAGGGACTGAACTCTCCTACGAGCAGTACTTC.

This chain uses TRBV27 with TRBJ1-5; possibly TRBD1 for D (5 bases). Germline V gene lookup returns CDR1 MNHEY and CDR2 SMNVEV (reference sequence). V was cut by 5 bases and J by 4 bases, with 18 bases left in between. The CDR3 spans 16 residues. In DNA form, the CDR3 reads TGTGCCAGCAGTCCTGGGACTCCTGATTTTAATCAGCCCCAGCATTTT. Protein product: CASSPGTPDFNQPQHF.